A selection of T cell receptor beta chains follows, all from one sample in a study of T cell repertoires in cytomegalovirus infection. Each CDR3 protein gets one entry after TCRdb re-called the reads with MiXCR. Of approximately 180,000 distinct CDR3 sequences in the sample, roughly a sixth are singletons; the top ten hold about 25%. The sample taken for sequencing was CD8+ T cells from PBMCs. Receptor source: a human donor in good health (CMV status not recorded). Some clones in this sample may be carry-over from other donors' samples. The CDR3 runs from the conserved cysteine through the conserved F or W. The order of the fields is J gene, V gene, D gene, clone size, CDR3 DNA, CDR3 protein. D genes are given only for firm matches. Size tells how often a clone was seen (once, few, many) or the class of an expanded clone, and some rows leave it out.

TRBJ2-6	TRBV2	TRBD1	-	TGTGCCAGCAGGAGGGACAGCTCTGGGGCCAACGTCCTGACTTTC	CASRRDSSGANVLTF
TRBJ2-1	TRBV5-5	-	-	TGTGCCAGCAGCCCCTTAAACCTGGGGAGAGAGCAGTTCTTC	CASSPLNLGREQFF
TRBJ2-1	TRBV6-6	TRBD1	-	TGTGCCAGCAGCTTAACAGGGGTATGGAGCAATGAGCAGTTCTTC	CASSLTGVWSNEQFF
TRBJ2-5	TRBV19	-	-	TGTGCCAGTAGACCCGACAGGATCCCGGGGACCCAGTACTTC	CASRPDRIPGTQYF
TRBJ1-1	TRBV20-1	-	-	TGCAGTGCTAGGGAAAGGACGGAGAACACTGAAGCTTTCTTT	CSARERTENTEAFF
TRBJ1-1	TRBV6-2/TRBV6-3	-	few	TGTGCCAGCAGGAGAAAAGCCCAAGGGCTCGGAGTGGCTTTCTTT	CASRRKAQGLGVAFF
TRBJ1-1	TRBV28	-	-	TGTGCCAGCACCGAGTTGACCTACACTGAAGCTTTCTTT	CASTELTYTEAFF
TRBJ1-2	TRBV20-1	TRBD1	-	TGCAGTGCTAGAGATGAGGGGGCGGACTATGGCTACACCTTC	CSARDEGADYGYTF
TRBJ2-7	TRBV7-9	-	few	TGTGCCAGCAGCCACACCCGGCTCCGGGCCGAGCAGTACTTC	CASSHTRLRAEQYF
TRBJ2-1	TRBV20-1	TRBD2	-	TGCAGTGCTAGGGTTTGGCGGGGGGAGTCCCGCTCCTACAATGAGCAGTTCTTC	CSARVWRGESRSYNEQFF
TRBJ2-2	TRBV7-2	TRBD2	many	TGTGCCAGCAGCAGGACTAGCGGGGGGTTTAGTAGCACCGGGGAGCTGTTTTTT	CASSRTSGGFSSTGELFF
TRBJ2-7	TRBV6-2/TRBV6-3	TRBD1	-	TGTGCCACCGATCGGGGACAGGACTACGAGCAGTACTTC	CATDRGQDYEQYF
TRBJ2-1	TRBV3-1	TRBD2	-	TGTGCCAGCAGCCAAGATCCAGTAGTCGGTAGCGGGGGGAAATCCTACAATGAGCAGTTCTTC	CASSQDPVVGSGGKSYNEQFF
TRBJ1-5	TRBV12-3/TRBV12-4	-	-	TGTGCCAGCAAAGGCCTAGATCAGCCCCAGCATTTT	CASKGLDQPQHF
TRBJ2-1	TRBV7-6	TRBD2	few	TGTGCCAGCAGCTTAAAACTTGCGGGGGGGAATGAGCAGTTCTTC	CASSLKLAGGNEQFF
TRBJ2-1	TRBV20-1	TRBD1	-	TGCAGTGCTAGACGATACAGGGGAAGACACAATGAGCAGTTCTTC	CSARRYRGRHNEQFF
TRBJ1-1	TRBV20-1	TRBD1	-	TGCAGTGCTAGAAGTAGCGAGACAGGGGGCACTGAAGCTTTCTTT	CSARSSETGGTEAFF
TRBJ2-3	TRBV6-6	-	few	TGTGCCAGCGGGATTCCAGATACGCAGTATTTT	CASGIPDTQYF
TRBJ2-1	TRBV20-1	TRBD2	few	TGCAGTGCTAGAGATCTATTTGGGGGGGTGATGCAAAATGAGCAGTTCTTC	CSARDLFGGVMQNEQFF
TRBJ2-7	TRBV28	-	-	TGTGCCAACAGTTCCACAAAGGCCCTCATTTACGAGCAGTACTTC	CANSSTKALIYEQYF
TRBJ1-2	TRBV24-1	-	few	TGTGCCACCAGTGATTCCCCCAACCGCGACAAGACGAATCGCTACACCTTC	CATSDSPNRDKTNRYTF
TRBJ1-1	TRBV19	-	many	TGTGCCAGTAATCGGAGAGGCAACACTGAAGCTTTCTTT	CASNRRGNTEAFF
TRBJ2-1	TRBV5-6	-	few	TGTGCCAGCAGCTTTCCACAGGTTTCGTGGCCTCAGGGGAATGAGCAGTTCTTC	CASSFPQVSWPQGNEQFF
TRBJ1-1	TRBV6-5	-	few	TGTGCCAGCAGTTACGGTTTCAGGGCTGAAGCTTTCTTT	CASSYGFRAEAFF
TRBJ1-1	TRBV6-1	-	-	TGTGCCAGCGACAGGATAAAGATGAACACTGAAGCTTTCTTT	CASDRIKMNTEAFF
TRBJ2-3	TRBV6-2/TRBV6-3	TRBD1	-	TGTGCCAGCAGTCCGTTTGGACAGGGCTCAGATACGCAGTATTTT	CASSPFGQGSDTQYF
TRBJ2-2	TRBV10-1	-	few	TGCGCCAGCAGTGAGTCGTCCGGGGAGCTGTTTTTT	CASSESSGELFF
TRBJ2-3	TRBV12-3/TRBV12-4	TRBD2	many	TGTGCCAGCAGTCAGGGACTAGCGGGGGGCACAGATACGCAGTATTTT	CASSQGLAGGTDTQYF
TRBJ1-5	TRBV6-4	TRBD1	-	TGTGCCAGCAGTGACGAGGACAGGGGGGGAAATCAGCCCCAGCATTTT	CASSDEDRGGNQPQHF
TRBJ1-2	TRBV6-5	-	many	TGTGCCAGCAGTTACTCGGGCAGGGTGACTTCTAACTATGGCTACACCTTC	CASSYSGRVTSNYGYTF
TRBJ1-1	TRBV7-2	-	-	TGTGCCAGCAGCCCCCGTATAATCACTGAAGCTTTCTTT	CASSPRIITEAFF